A selection of T cell receptor beta chains follows, all from one sample in a study of blood T cells in healthy people across ages. TCRdb called the 5' RACE reads again in MiXCR, with one record for every CDR3 protein. This sample has about 650,000 distinct CDR3 sequences, with 32% found just once. The sample was blood. These TCRs come from a woman older than 75 in good health. Both conserved end residues are part of each CDR3. The order of the fields is clone size, D gene, J gene, V gene, CDR3 protein, CDR3 DNA. D genes are given only for firm matches. Some rows mark clone size as missing; the rest say once, few, many or name a class of expanded clone.

size: few; D: -; J: TRBJ2-2; V: TRBV7-2; CDR3: CASSQQLQITGELFF; DNA: TGTGCCAGCAGCCAACAACTCCAGATCACCGGGGAGCTGTTTTTT
size: many; D: -; J: TRBJ2-3; V: TRBV11-3; CDR3: CASSLSSGTADTQYF; DNA: TGTGCCAGCAGCCTAAGTAGCGGAACGGCAGATACGCAGTATTTT
size: many; D: -; J: TRBJ1-2; V: TRBV27; CDR3: CASSLYPDSPQGYTF; DNA: TGTGCCAGCAGTTTATACCCCGACAGTCCCCAGGGCTACACCTTC
size: -; D: TRBD2; J: TRBJ2-1; V: TRBV7-9; CDR3: CASSTSGYNEQFF; DNA: TGTGCCAGCAGTACTAGCGGATACAATGAGCAGTTCTTC
size: -; D: -; J: TRBJ1-3; V: TRBV6-5; CDR3: CASSPPGRGNTIYF; DNA: TGTGCCAGCAGTCCGCCAGGGCGAGGAAACACCATATATTTT
size: -; D: TRBD1; J: TRBJ1-2; V: TRBV5-1; CDR3: CASSLGDRDSYGCTF; DNA: TGCGCCAGCAGCTTGGGGGACAGAGATTCCTATGGCTGCACCTTC
size: -; D: -; J: TRBJ1-2; V: TRBV6-5; CDR3: CASSPAGDLLGYTF; DNA: TGTGCCAGCTCGCCGGCGGGGGATTTGCTTGGCTACACCTTC
size: -; D: -; J: TRBJ2-1; V: TRBV20-1; CDR3: CSASLGPYNEQFF; DNA: TGCAGTGCGAGTTTGGGTCCCTACAATGAGCAGTTCTTC
size: -; D: -; J: TRBJ1-1; V: TRBV6-2/TRBV6-3; CDR3: CASKDAWNTEAFF; DNA: TGTGCCAGCAAGGACGCGTGGAACACTGAAGCTTTCTTT
size: many; D: TRBD2; J: TRBJ2-1; V: TRBV27; CDR3: CASSPGLAGRSEQFF; DNA: TGTGCCAGCAGTCCGGGACTAGCGGGTAGGAGCGAGCAGTTCTTC
size: many; D: TRBD2; J: TRBJ2-1; V: TRBV7-3; CDR3: CASSFLAGSSYNEQFF; DNA: TGTGCCAGCAGCTTTCTAGCGGGAAGCTCCTACAATGAGCAGTTCTTC
size: -; D: -; J: TRBJ2-7; V: TRBV4-1; CDR3: CASSPTWGFDEQYF; DNA: TGCGCCAGCAGCCCGACGTGGGGTTTCGACGAGCAGTACTTC
size: few; D: -; J: TRBJ1-6; V: TRBV5-6; CDR3: CASSLPYSPLHF; DNA: TGTGCCAGCAGCTTGCCGTATTCACCCCTCCACTTT
size: few; D: -; J: TRBJ1-5; V: TRBV2; CDR3: CASSEWGTRQPQHF; DNA: TGTGCCAGCAGTGAATGGGGAACCCGACAGCCCCAGCATTTT
size: many; D: TRBD2; J: TRBJ2-3; V: TRBV5-5; CDR3: CASSTTGGSTDTQYF; DNA: TGTGCCAGCAGCACAACCGGGGGGAGCACAGATACGCAGTATTTT
size: many; D: TRBD1; J: TRBJ2-1; V: TRBV7-2; CDR3: CASSLGPGGVTYNEQFF; DNA: TGTGCCAGCAGCTTAGGGCCAGGGGGCGTCACCTACAATGAGCAGTTCTTC
size: -; D: -; J: TRBJ1-3; V: TRBV30; CDR3: CAWGGNTIYF; DNA: TGTGCCTGGGGAGGAAACACCATATATTTT
size: few; D: -; J: TRBJ2-7; V: TRBV5-5; CDR3: CASSFKGGLRDSSYEQYF; DNA: TGTGCCAGCAGCTTTAAGGGGGGTCTCAGGGACAGCTCCTACGAGCAGTACTTC
size: many; D: -; J: TRBJ1-2; V: TRBV20-1; CDR3: CSARDRGGSVYGYTF; DNA: TGCAGTGCTAGAGACCGGGGGGGGAGCGTCTATGGCTACACCTTC
size: -; D: TRBD2; J: TRBJ2-3; V: TRBV14; CDR3: CASSPLAGGPPDTQYF; DNA: TGTGCCAGCAGCCCTCTAGCGGGGGGGCCTCCGGATACGCAGTATTTT
size: -; D: -; J: TRBJ2-7; V: TRBV28; CDR3: CASRLEFEQYF; DNA: TGTGCCAGCAGACTAGAGTTCGAGCAGTACTTC